Sequencing of this T cell receptor (beta chain) was carried out in a study of PD-1 blockade in classical Hodgkin lymphoma. As concerns this clone: Its antigen remains unknown.

Only in-frame clones appear in the TCRdb table, and some are missing; sequencing was by immunoSEQ multiplex PCR. The data show approximately 150,000 clones, just under 80% seen once. Trimming cost V 5 bases and J 6 bases, with 14 bases left between them. CDR1 and CDR2 (germline): SGHAT, FQNNGV. This CDR3 region has 15 residues. Study outcomes and limitations: CD4+ TCR diversity, unlike CD8+, rose significantly by C4D1. Healthy donors reportedly exceeded newly diagnosed patients in baseline TCR diversity. The study found complete responders had baseline diversity similar to newly diagnosed patients.

Relapses following autologous stem cell transplantation were seen in all patients, with brentuximab vedotin exposure varying. Best responses included complete response and partial response; otherwise, the best response was progressive disease. Sample: peripheral blood mononuclear cells (PBMCs), taken before the second cycle of nivolumab. This TCR derives from a human donor with classical Hodgkin lymphoma. The genes are TRBV11-2 and TRBJ1-6; no clear D gene. CDR3 nucleotides: TGTGCCAGCAGCCCACAAGGGCCCGCTAATTCACCCCTCCACTTT. The encoded protein is CASSPQGPANSPLHF.